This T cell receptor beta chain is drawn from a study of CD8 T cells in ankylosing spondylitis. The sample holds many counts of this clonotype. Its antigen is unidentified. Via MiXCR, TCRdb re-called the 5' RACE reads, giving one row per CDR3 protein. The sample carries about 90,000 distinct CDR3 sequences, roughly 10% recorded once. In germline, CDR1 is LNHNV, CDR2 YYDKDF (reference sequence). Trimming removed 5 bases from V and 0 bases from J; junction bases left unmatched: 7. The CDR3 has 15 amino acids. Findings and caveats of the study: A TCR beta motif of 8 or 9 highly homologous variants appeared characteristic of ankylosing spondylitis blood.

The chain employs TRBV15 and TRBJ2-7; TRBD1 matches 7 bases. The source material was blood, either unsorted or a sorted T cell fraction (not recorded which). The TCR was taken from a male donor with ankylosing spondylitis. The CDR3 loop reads CATSSSPGGSYEQYV. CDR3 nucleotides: TGTGCCACCAGCTCAAGTCCAGGGGGCTCCTACGAGCAGTACGTC.